A single sample is the source of the 32 T cell receptor beta chains below, sequenced in a study of monozygotic twins with inflammatory bowel disease. TCRdb reprocessed the 5' RACE reads and stores each CDR3 protein as one record, lacking DNA. In total, the table holds about 160,000 distinct CDR3 sequences. Sequences were obtained from blood. Receptor source: a human donor with ulcerative colitis or Crohn's disease, or a healthy co-twin of an affected twin (not recorded which).

V usage is TRBV20-1 and J usage is TRBJ2-7. Germline CDR1 DFQATT, CDR2 SNEGSKA (reference sequence). The CDR3 is made up of 12 amino acids. CDR3 protein: CSARDRDYEQYF.

The chain couples TRBV5-1 to TRBJ2-3; TCRdb picks TRBD1, but there is no DNA to check that call. This CDR3 contains 13 residues. Germline V gene data show CDR1 as SGHRS and CDR2 as YFSETQ. The CDR3 is CASSLFGTGMACF.

The V gene is TRBV28, the J gene TRBJ2-7; the D gene TCRdb calls, TRBD2, cannot be checked with no DNA. The CDR3 spans 17 residues. Looked up from germline, CDR1 is MDHEN and CDR2 is SYDVKM. CDR3 protein: CASSLPPIVAGSYEQYF.

The chain uses TRBV9 and TRBJ2-3; without DNA, the TCRdb call of TRBD1 cannot be checked. The CDR3 length is 16 residues. Per the germline V gene, CDR1 is SGDLS and CDR2 is YYNGEE. CDR3 sequence reads: CASSVEGKGAGDTQYF.

The chain is built from TRBV20-1 and TRBJ1-4. The CDR3 contains 13 residues. Germline V gene sequence: CDR1 DFQATT, CDR2 SNEGSKA (reference sequence). The CDR3 loop is CSGSAGMNEKLFF.

The V call is TRBV25-1, the J call TRBJ1-5; with no DNA, the TCRdb D assignment of TRBD1 cannot be verified. Germline V gene data show CDR1 as MGHDK and CDR2 as SYGVNS. The CDR3 consists of 13 residues. This CDR3 is CASRQGVNQPQHF. Filled out from reference TRBV25-1 and TRBJ1-5, the complete variable domain reads EADIYQTPRYLVIGTGKKITLECSQTMGHDKMYWYQQDPGMELHLIHYSYGVNSTEKGDLSSESTVSRIRTEHFPLTLESARPSHTSQYLCASRQGVNQPQHFGDGTRLSIL.

The chain carries TRBV20-1 and TRBJ2-1. This CDR3 is 11 amino acids long. CDR1 DFQATT and CDR2 SNEGSKA come from the germline V gene (reference sequence). The CDR3 is CSASGLDEQFF.

The chain uses TRBV2 and TRBJ1-2. Germline CDR1 and CDR2: SNHLY and FYNNEI. The CDR3 extends over 13 amino acids. The CDR3 loop reads CASSEVPGRGYTF.

The CDR3 here is CASTRDREGNTIYF. The V and J genes are TRBV2 and TRBJ1-3; the TRBD1 assignment by TCRdb is unverifiable without DNA. The CDR3 loop spans 14 amino acids. CDR1 SNHLY and CDR2 FYNNEI come from the germline V gene.

This chain joins TRBV14 and TRBJ2-4; TCRdb calls TRBD2, which cannot be checked without DNA. CDR1 SGHDN and CDR2 FVKESK come from the germline V gene. The CDR3 is 15 amino acids. The chain's CDR3 is CASSRFIAGLNIQYF.

The chain carries TRBV28 and TRBJ2-7; with no DNA, the TCRdb D assignment of TRBD1 cannot be verified. CDR1 is MDHEN, CDR2 SYDVKM, per germline. This CDR3 region has 13 residues. The CDR3 protein is CASSQTGGGWQYF.

This sequence joins TRBV9 and TRBJ2-7; TCRdb lists TRBD1, though no DNA is available to test this call. The CDR3 totals 16 residues. Germline CDR1 SGDLS, CDR2 YYNGEE. The CDR3 loop reads CASSPTGGIESYEQYF.

The chain employs TRBV5-1 and TRBJ2-2. The length of the CDR3 is 16 residues. CDR1 and CDR2 from the germline V gene are SGHRS and YFSETQ. The CDR3 sequence is CASSLVPGLDTGELFF. Full variable domain (remainder filled in from reference TRBV5-1 and TRBJ2-2): KAGVTQTPRYLIKTRGQQVTLSCSPISGHRSVSWYQQTPGQGLQFLFEYFSETQRNKGNFPGRFSGRQFSNSRSEMNVSTLELGDSALYLCASSLVPGLDTGELFFGEGSRLTVL.

The gene calls are TRBV12-3 or TRBV12-4 and TRBJ2-7; TCRdb's assignment of TRBD1 cannot be checked, as there is no DNA. The CDR3 loop spans 19 amino acids. CDR3 region: CASSPNVRRFSPRDYEQYF.

V usage is TRBV7-9 and J usage is TRBJ2-2. This CDR3 comprises 16 residues. Germline V gene sequence: CDR1 SEHNR, CDR2 FQNEAQ (reference sequence). CDR3 sequence reads: CASSFPTTRSTGELFF. Full variable domain (remainder filled in from reference TRBV7-9 and TRBJ2-2): DTGVSQNPRHKITKRGQNVTFRCDPISEHNRLYWYRQTLGQGPEFLTYFQNEAQLEKSRLLSDRFSAERPKGSFSTLEIQRTEQGDSAMYLCASSFPTTRSTGELFFGEGSRLTVL.

The chain uses TRBV20-1 and TRBJ2-1; TCRdb reports TRBD2, a call that lacks DNA to check it against. Germline V gives CDR1 DFQATT, CDR2 SNEGSKA (reference sequence). The CDR3 runs 15 residues. The CDR3 region is CSGGGGTSDYNEQFF.

CDR3 sequence reads: CASSQNGADEQYF. The rearrangement links TRBV3-1 to TRBJ2-7. Germline V gene sequence: CDR1 LGHDT, CDR2 YNNKEL (reference sequence). The CDR3 consists of 13 residues.

The V gene is TRBV9, the J gene TRBJ1-6; the TCRdb D gene call, TRBD1, has no DNA to confirm it. This CDR3 contains 12 residues. Per germline, CDR1 SGDLS and CDR2 YYNGEE. CDR3 residues: CASSSLSPPLHF.

The V call is TRBV20-1, the J call TRBJ1-2. This CDR3 is 13 amino acids long. Germline V gene lookup returns CDR1 DFQATT and CDR2 SNEGSKA (reference sequence). The CDR3 reads CSARGRANYGYTF.

The V call is TRBV5-1, the J call TRBJ2-2; TCRdb gives TRBD1 as the D gene, but with no DNA this cannot be confirmed. Germline CDR1 is SGHRS and CDR2 is YFSETQ. The CDR3 has 15 amino acids. The CDR3 is CASSFIGGGTGELFF.

The chain links TRBV11-1 to TRBJ2-1; no DNA is available, so the TRBD2 call from TCRdb remains unchecked. The CDR3 runs 16 residues. The germline CDR1 and CDR2 sequences are SGHAT and FQDESV (reference sequence). The CDR3 sequence is CASSLPLAGVSNEQFF.

V usage is TRBV7-9 and J usage is TRBJ2-7; TCRdb's D gene call, TRBD2, goes unchecked for lack of DNA. This CDR3 has 16 residues. Germline CDR1 SEHNR, CDR2 FQNEAQ (reference sequence). CDR3 residues: CASSQTTGRSSYEQYF.

The rearrangement joins TRBV28 to TRBJ2-3; absent DNA, TCRdb's TRBD2 call cannot be checked. Germline CDR1 is MDHEN and CDR2 is SYDVKM. The CDR3 loop spans 17 amino acids. CDR3 protein: CASTPPSRQTVTDTQYF.

The chain recombines TRBV7-2 with TRBJ2-5; TCRdb's D gene call, TRBD2, goes unchecked for lack of DNA. Looked up from germline, CDR1 is SGHTA and CDR2 is FQGNSA. The CDR3 length is 17 residues. CDR3 in amino acids: CASSLAPSGAGQETQYF. Filled out from reference TRBV7-2 and TRBJ2-5, the complete variable domain reads GAGVSQSPSNKVTEKGKDVELRCDPISGHTALYWYRQSLGQGLEFLIYFQGNSAPDKSGLPSDRFSAERTGGSVSTLTIQRTQQEDSAVYLCASSLAPSGAGQETQYFGPGTRLLVL.

The chain combines TRBV5-6 with TRBJ2-1; TCRdb's D call, TRBD1, is unchecked because there is no DNA. Germline V lookup: CDR1 SGHDT, CDR2 YYEEEE. The CDR3 contains 13 residues. The CDR3 spells CASRSGPGGEQFF.

The chain combines TRBV9 with TRBJ2-7; TCRdb proposes TRBD1, but this gene call is untestable without DNA. CDR1 and CDR2 (germline): SGDLS, YYNGEE. This CDR3 comprises 14 residues. The CDR3 region is CASSVGTGRYEQYF.

This chain joins TRBV4-2 and TRBJ2-7; no DNA is available, so the TRBD1 call from TCRdb remains unchecked. The CDR3 totals 16 residues. Germline loops: CDR1 LGHNA, CDR2 YNFKEQ. CDR3 in amino acids: CASSQDWGGGAYEQYF.

V usage is TRBV9 and J usage is TRBJ1-1; the D call of TRBD1 rests on TCRdb alone, since no DNA is present to check it. This CDR3 contains 13 residues. CDR1 and CDR2 (germline): SGDLS, YYNGEE. The CDR3 loop reads CASSPTGGTEAFF.

The V and J genes are TRBV5-1 and TRBJ2-1; TCRdb returns TRBD1, unconfirmable since there is no DNA. The CDR3 is 18 residues long. Per germline, CDR1 SGHRS and CDR2 YFSETQ. CDR3 in amino acids: CASSLAPVDRGTYNEQFF. Complete variable domain (other parts from reference TRBV5-1 and TRBJ2-1): KAGVTQTPRYLIKTRGQQVTLSCSPISGHRSVSWYQQTPGQGLQFLFEYFSETQRNKGNFPGRFSGRQFSNSRSEMNVSTLELGDSALYLCASSLAPVDRGTYNEQFFGPGTRLTVL.

The J gene is TRBJ1-2, the V gene TRBV7-9. Germline CDR1 is SEHNR and CDR2 is FQNEAQ (reference sequence). CDR3 length equals 15 residues. The CDR3 is CASSFLDRPAYGYTF.

The gene calls are TRBV5-1 and TRBJ2-1; TCRdb proposes TRBD1, but this gene call is untestable without DNA. The CDR3 contains 15 residues. Germline V lookup: CDR1 SGHRS, CDR2 YFSETQ. CDR3: CASSPGTGPYNEQFF.

The chain carries TRBV6-1 and TRBJ2-1. The germline V gene encodes CDR1 MNHNS and CDR2 SASEGT. CDR3 size: 13 residues. The CDR3 loop reads CASSLASDDEQFF.